The 16 T cell receptor beta chains below all came from one sample that was sequenced in a study of blood T cell repertoires in COVID-19 (dated by TCRdb to between 2020 and 2021). The method behind the library was the immunoSEQ multiplex PCR assay. TCRdb took over this immuneACCESS table, retaining in-frame rearrangements with V and J assigned. Such tables are incomplete; in checked studies, under half of the missing clones stem from an unresolved V gene, and the remainder is unexplained. Counted in this sample were 290,000 or so clones; roughly 80% of them appeared once. In total, the top ten clones hold 5% of the sample. The sequenced material came from PBMCs or T cells enriched from blood (not recorded which). These receptors came from a man in his forties who had been exposed to COVID-19.

This clone was seen a single time. CDR3 loop: CASSETSGATDTQYF. The CDR3 DNA reads as TGCGCCAGCAGCGAGACTAGCGGGGCCACAGATACGCAGTATTTT. The chain carries TRBV10-1 and TRBJ2-3; 11 bases are shared with TRBD2. Germline lookup yields CDR1 WNHNN and CDR2 SYGVQD (reference sequence). This CDR3 region has 15 residues. Trimming removed 6 bases from V and 2 bases from J; junction bases left unmatched: 4.

This rearrangement joins TRBV3-1 (or the pseudogene TRBV3-2) to TRBJ2-5, with D possibly TRBD2 on 7 matching bases. The V gene's germline CDR1 is LGHDT and CDR2 YNNKEL (reference sequence). CDR3 size: 15 residues. Trimming stripped 4 bases from V and 5 bases from J, with 17 bases between. The DNA of the CDR3 is TGTGCCAGCAGCCTCCAAGGGGGGAGGGGGGAGACCCAGTACTTC. The encoded protein is CASSLQGGRGETQYF.

A single count supports this clone. V usage is TRBV5-4 and J usage is TRBJ1-2; TRBD1 agrees at 9 bases. The germline CDR1 and CDR2 sequences are SGHNT and YYREEE (reference sequence). The CDR3 extends over 17 amino acids. The J segment lost 6 bases and the V segment lost 0 bases, leaving 12 bases of the junction unmatched. The CDR3 region has the DNA TGTGCCAGCAGCTTGGCCGGGACAGGGAAGGGTAGAGATGGCTACACCTTC. Amino acid sequence: CASSLAGTGKGRDGYTF.

Many counts were recorded for this clone. The rearrangement joins TRBV11-3 to TRBJ1-3; D is uncertain. From germline, CDR1 is SGHNT and CDR2 YENEEA. V was cut by 1 base and J by 8 bases, with 9 bases left in between. The CDR3 covers 13 residues. CDR3 region: CASSLVPQDTIYF. The CDR3 DNA is TGTGCCAGCAGCTTAGTACCGCAGGACACCATATATTTT. Based on the CDR3 plus reference TRBV11-3 and TRBJ1-3, the full variable domain is EAGVVQSPRYKIIEKKQPVAFWCNPISGHNTLYWYLQNLGQGPELLIRYENEEAVDDSQLPKDRFSAERLKGVDSTLKIQPAELGDSAVYLCASSLVPQDTIYFGEGSWLTVV.

This clone was counted a single time. The rearrangement links TRBV3-1 (or the pseudogene TRBV3-2) to TRBJ1-1, with D possibly being TRBD1 (6 bases). Germline loops: CDR1 LGHDT, CDR2 YNNKEL (reference sequence). The length of the CDR3 is 15 residues. The V end lost 1 base, the J end lost 2 bases, and 11 bases lay between the germline ends. The DNA of the CDR3 is TGTGCCAGCAGCCAAGGAACAGGGCTCAACACTGAAGCTTTCTTT. This encodes CASSQGTGLNTEAFF.

The V call is TRBV7-2, the J call TRBJ2-1; D may be TRBD2 (5 bases). Germline V gene data show CDR1 as SGHTA and CDR2 as FQGNSA. The V end lost 3 bases, the J end lost 6 bases, and 15 bases lay between the germline ends. The CDR3 is 15 residues long. This CDR3 is CASSFRGGGINEQFF. CDR3 bases: TGTGCCAGCAGCTTCCGGGGTGGTGGGATCAATGAGCAGTTCTTC. The full variable domain, with the rest looked up from reference TRBV7-2 and TRBJ2-1, is GAGVSQSPSNKVTEKGKDVELRCDPISGHTALYWYRQSLGQGLEFLIYFQGNSAPDKSGLPSDRFSAERTGGSVSTLTIQRTQQEDSAVYLCASSFRGGGINEQFFGPGTRLTVL.

This sequence joins TRBV19 and TRBJ2-2, with 12 bases aligning to TRBD2. V lost 5 bases and J lost 4; bases outside the gene matches: 11. Germline V CDR1 and CDR2: LNHDA, SQIVND (reference sequence). The CDR3 length is 18 residues. The CDR3 nucleotides are TGTGCCAGTAGTCTTCTCGGACTAGCGGGGATTTCCACCGGGGAGCTGTTTTTT. Residues: CASSLLGLAGISTGELFF.

In this sample, this clone turned up a few times. The V call is TRBV25-1, the J call TRBJ1-1; 7 bases line up with TRBD1. Trimming removed 3 bases from V and 3 bases from J; junction bases left unmatched: 4. Germline V lookup: CDR1 MGHDK, CDR2 SYGVNS. This CDR3 contains 14 residues. The chain's CDR3 is CASSDGQVDTEAFF. DNA of the CDR3: TGTGCCAGCAGTGACGGACAGGTGGACACTGAAGCTTTCTTT.

This clone was seen only a few times. The chain recombines TRBV18 with TRBJ2-1; 10 bases are shared with TRBD2. In germline, CDR1 is KGHSH, CDR2 LQKENI. This CDR3 has 17 residues. V shed 0 bases and J 7 bases; nucleotides not matched to a gene: 9. CDR3 nucleotides: TGTGCCAGCTCACCACCGGGAACTAGCGGGACAAGGAATGAGCAGTTCTTC. Protein sequence: CASSPPGTSGTRNEQFF.

As DNA, the CDR3 is TGTGCCAGCAGCCCGTCCGCCCCGCCGGGAATGGGTTCACCCCTCCACTTT. Translating gives CASSPSAPPGMGSPLHF. This chain connects TRBV7-6 to TRBJ1-6; D not certain. V was trimmed by 5 bases and J by 9 bases, leaving 23 bases between them. This CDR3 has 17 residues. In germline, CDR1 is SGHVS, CDR2 FNYEAQ.

The V call is TRBV10-3, the J call TRBJ2-5; TRBD1 matches at 8 bases. J lost 5 bases, V lost 6 bases, and 5 bases had no gene match. The CDR3 length is 13 residues. Germline V gene sequence: CDR1 ENHRY, CDR2 SYGVKD. The CDR3 region is CAISGTGGETQYF. In DNA, the CDR3 is TGTGCCATCAGCGGGACAGGCGGTGAGACCCAGTACTTC.

The chain couples TRBV5-4 to TRBJ2-7; perhaps TRBD1 as D (6 bases). From germline, CDR1 is SGHNT and CDR2 YYREEE (reference sequence). CDR3 length: 17 residues. Trimming shortened V by 3 bases and J by 0 bases, and 19 bases separated the two germline ends. CDR3 sequence (DNA): TGTGCCAGCAGCTCCGGCCCAACAGGGCTCAGCTCCTACGAGCAGTACTTC. Encoded protein: CASSSGPTGLSSYEQYF.

The J gene is TRBJ1-2, the V gene TRBV30, with D tentatively TRBD1 (6 bases). The CDR3 has 13 residues. Germline lookup yields CDR1 GTSNPN and CDR2 SVGIG (reference sequence). Trimming pared 1 base from V and 4 bases from J, leaving 10 bases between. CDR3 coding DNA: TGTGCCTGGAGTGGACAGGAAATCTATGGCTACACCTTC. Encoded protein: CAWSGQEIYGYTF. The full variable domain, completed using reference TRBV30 and TRBJ1-2, is SQTIHQWPATLVQPVGSPLSLECTVEGTSNPNLYWYRQAAGRGLQLLFYSVGIGQISSEVPQNLSASRPQDRQFILSSKKLLLSDSGFYLCAWSGQEIYGYTFGSGTRLTVV.

The V and J genes are TRBV11-2 and TRBJ2-1; D remains ambiguous. The CDR3 runs to 14 residues. The ends were cut back, 3 bases at V and 7 bases at J, with 13 bases in the middle. Germline V gene lookup returns CDR1 SGHAT and CDR2 FQNNGV. This CDR3 is CASSFTRRRNEQFF. CDR3 bases: TGTGCCAGCAGCTTTACTCGGCGGCGGAATGAGCAGTTCTTC.

This clone was counted a few times. The J gene is TRBJ1-5, the V gene TRBV5-5; D is undetermined. Between the trimmed V and J ends, which lost 0 bases and 5 bases, there was a span of 12 bases. This CDR3 contains 15 residues. The germline CDR1 and CDR2 sequences are SGHKS and YYEKEE (reference sequence). CDR3 residues: CASSLVSVRDQPQHF. For the CDR3, the DNA is TGTGCCAGCAGCTTGGTGTCAGTCCGGGATCAGCCCCAGCATTTT.

The gene calls are TRBV4-2 and TRBJ2-3; 13 bases are a match to TRBD2. CDR1 and CDR2 (germline): LGHNA, YNFKEQ. This CDR3 has 19 amino acids. V shed 2 bases and J 5 bases; nucleotides not matched to a gene: 13. CDR3 loop: CASSQTRGLAGSGGDTQYF. CDR3 sequence (DNA): TGTGCCAGCAGCCAAACGCGGGGACTAGCGGGGAGTGGGGGAGATACGCAGTATTTT.